Presented here are 29 T cell receptor beta chains from one specimen sequenced in a study of beta chain features in type 1 diabetes (dated by TCRdb to the late 2010s). Overall study results and their limits: A moderate but significant shortening of TCRB CDR3 length was observed in type 1 diabetes patients in all four CD4+ subsets.

Library preparation used the immunoSEQ multiplex PCR assay. The entire isolated RNA was reverse transcribed using the High Capacity cDNA Reverse Transcription Kit, and thus expressed TCRB transcripts were sequenced. Here the immuneACCESS table is served through TCRdb, limited to in-frame sequences with V and J called. Missing clones are a known gap in these copies; in checked studies unresolved V genes cover under half, and the rest lacks a known reason. Recorded for this sample are 120,000 or so clones; roughly 17% of them occurred a single time. The top ten clonotypes cover 2.6% of the sample. No antigen has been identified for these receptors. The sequenced material came from central memory CD4+ T cells from blood. These receptors originate from a man aged 18 to 30 with type 1 diabetes.

The rearrangement links TRBV27 to TRBJ2-5, with D unresolved. The germline V gene has CDR1 MNHEY and CDR2 SMNVEV (reference sequence). Trimming cost V 5 bases and J 8 bases, with 15 bases left between them. The CDR3 is made up of 13 amino acids. CDR3 loop: CASSASIVGTQYF. The DNA of the CDR3 is TGTGCCAGCAGTGCATCAATCGTCGGAACCCAGTACTTC.

This clone turned up a few times. The rearrangement uses TRBV29-1 and TRBJ1-1, with 9 bases identical to TRBD1. The CDR3 totals 14 residues. The V gene's germline CDR1 is SQVTM and CDR2 ANQGSEA. The V gene end was trimmed by 6 bases and the J gene end by 5 bases; junction bases not matched to a gene: 10. The DNA for the CDR3 is TGCAGCGTCCACCGGGACAGGGAGGGGACTGAAGCTTTCTTT. Encoded protein: CSVHRDREGTEAFF.

The J gene is TRBJ2-2, the V gene TRBV5-6; D remains unclear. Per germline, CDR1 SGHDT and CDR2 YYEEEE. Trimming pared 4 bases from V and 1 base from J, leaving 11 bases between. This CDR3 region has 15 residues. The CDR3 loop reads CASSGWSKNTGELFF. For the CDR3, the DNA is TGTGCCAGCAGCGGATGGTCCAAGAACACCGGGGAGCTGTTTTTT. Full variable domain (missing parts from reference TRBV5-6 and TRBJ2-2): DAGVTQSPTHLIKTRGQQVTLRCSPKSGHDTVSWYQQALGQGPQFIFQYYEEEERQRGNFPDRFSGHQFPNYSSELNVNALLLGDSALYLCASSGWSKNTGELFFGEGSRLTVL.

This clone was observed a handful of times. The V and J genes are TRBV5-1 and TRBJ2-2, with 8 bases lining up with TRBD2. The V and J ends lost 4 bases and 0 bases, in that order; junction bases with no gene match: 14. Germline V gene lookup returns CDR1 SGHRS and CDR2 YFSETQ. The CDR3 is 19 amino acids. This CDR3 is CASSPIAGSYHANTGELFF. In DNA form, the CDR3 reads TGCGCCAGCAGCCCTATAGCGGGGTCGTACCACGCGAACACCGGGGAGCTGTTTTTT.

The chain employs TRBV18 and TRBJ2-3; D is perhaps TRBD1 (6 bases). The CDR3 is 13 amino acids. V gave up 2 bases and J gave up 4 bases, with 7 bases separating them. Germline CDR1 KGHSH, CDR2 LQKENI. The CDR3 coding sequence is TGTGCCAGCTCACCATCAGGGGCAGATACGCAGTATTTT. It specifies CASSPSGADTQYF. Together with reference TRBV18 and TRBJ2-3, the CDR3 gives the full variable domain: NAGVMQNPRHLVRRRGQEARLRCSPMKGHSHVYWYRQLPEEGLKFMVYLQKENIIDESGMPKERFSAEFPKEGPSILRIQQVVRGDSAAYFCASSPSGADTQYFGPGTRLTVL.

The chain joins TRBV9 to TRBJ2-5, with D tentatively TRBD1 (5 bases). Looked up from germline, CDR1 is SGDLS and CDR2 is YYNGEE. The CDR3 is 15 residues long. Trimming cost V 1 base and J 5 bases, with 15 bases left between them. The CDR3 is CASSVKGRRVETQYF. CDR3 DNA: TGTGCCAGCAGCGTAAAGGGGCGAAGGGTGGAGACCCAGTACTTC.

This clone was counted a few times. The genes are TRBV15 and TRBJ1-2; weak D call: TRBD1 (6 bases). Germline V gene data show CDR1 as LNHNV and CDR2 as YYDKDF (reference sequence). This CDR3 is built from 14 residues. Between the trimmed V and J ends, which lost 5 bases and 2 bases, there was a span of 12 bases. The CDR3 loop reads CATSGLTGNYGYTF. As DNA, the CDR3 is TGTGCCACCAGCGGTTTAACAGGGAACTATGGCTACACCTTC.

This clone has a handful of counts. The chain joins TRBV5-6 to TRBJ2-3; D is unresolved. The CDR3 extends over 16 amino acids. V lost 3 bases and J 0 bases, leaving 14 bases between the germline ends. Per germline, CDR1 SGHDT and CDR2 YYEEEE. Written as DNA, the CDR3 is TGTGCCAGCAGCTCACTGGGGAAGGGTAGCACAGATACGCAGTATTTT. The encoded protein is CASSSLGKGSTDTQYF.

A few counts support this clone. This sequence joins TRBV7-9 and TRBJ2-7; D is ambiguous. CDR3 length equals 14 residues. Trimming removed 6 bases at V and 2 bases at J, with 14 bases between. The germline gives CDR1 SEHNR, CDR2 FQNEAQ (reference sequence). This CDR3 is CASRHDAVTYEQYF. CDR3 in DNA: TGTGCCAGCAGACACGACGCGGTTACCTACGAGCAGTACTTC.

The chain is built from TRBV7-9 and TRBJ1-2, with D tentatively TRBD1 (6 bases). V lost 5 bases and J lost 8, with 12 bases in between. This CDR3 has 12 residues. CDR1 and CDR2 from the germline V gene are SEHNR and FQNEAQ (reference sequence). The CDR3 DNA reads TGTGCCAGCAGCAGGGACACGCCGGGCTACACCTTC. Translating gives CASSRDTPGYTF.

This clone showed up just a few times. V and J are TRBV28 and TRBJ2-5, with 9 bases fitting TRBD2. CDR1 MDHEN and CDR2 SYDVKM come from the germline V gene. CDR3 length equals 15 residues. After removal of 3 bases from V and 2 bases from J, the junction contained 4 bases not matched to a gene. CDR3 bases: TGTGCCAGCAGTTTGCTGACTAGCGGACAAGAGACCCAGTACTTC. This translates into CASSLLTSGQETQYF.

This clone has just a few counts. DNA of the CDR3: TGTGCCAGCAGCACCAGCGAATGGACCCCTGGTGAAAAACTGTTTTTT. It translates to CASSTSEWTPGEKLFF. V and J are TRBV7-6 and TRBJ1-4; no reliable D call. Germline V lookup: CDR1 SGHVS, CDR2 FNYEAQ. Trimming stripped 5 bases from V and 7 bases from J, with 20 bases between. The CDR3 sequence is 16 residues long.

This clone turned up a few times. V and J are TRBV4-3 and TRBJ2-1; 12 nucleotides agree with TRBD2. J lost 2 bases, V lost 1 base, and 3 bases had no gene match. The CDR3 loop spans 17 amino acids. Germline lookup yields CDR1 LGHNA and CDR2 YSLEER. The CDR3 region is CASSQGSSGRAYNEQFF. DNA for the CDR3: TGCGCCAGCAGCCAAGGCTCTAGCGGGAGGGCCTACAATGAGCAGTTCTTC.

This clone was observed at least ten times. J is TRBJ1-4 and V is TRBV2, with TRBD1 matching 7 bases. This CDR3 is 12 amino acids long. From germline, CDR1 is SNHLY and CDR2 FYNNEI. Trimming cost V 4 bases and J 8 bases; bases outside gene matches: 1. The CDR3 sequence: CASSGTGEKLFF. The DNA for the CDR3 is TGTGCCAGCAGTGGGACAGGAGAAAAACTGTTTTTT.

The V gene is TRBV18, the J gene TRBJ2-7, with 9 bases aligning to TRBD1. This CDR3 is 17 amino acids long. From germline, CDR1 is KGHSH and CDR2 LQKENI. The ends lost 0 bases at V and 0 bases at J; junction bases unmatched: 6. Written as DNA, the CDR3 is TGTGCCAGCTCACCACCCCGGACAGGGGCTTCCTCCTACGAGCAGTACTTC. Translating gives CASSPPRTGASSYEQYF.

This clone was seen a few times. For the CDR3, the DNA is TGTGCCAGCTCACCGGTTTCCGAGACCCAGTACTTC. This encodes CASSPVSETQYF. V is TRBV18 and J is TRBJ2-5; unclear D gene. CDR1 and CDR2 from the germline V gene are KGHSH and LQKENI. CDR3 length: 12 amino acids. V was trimmed by 3 bases and J by 5 bases, leaving 7 bases between them.

This clone was picked up a small number of times. The V gene is TRBV7-2, the J gene TRBJ2-1; D may be TRBD1 or TRBD2 (6 bases each). Germline V gene lookup returns CDR1 SGHTA and CDR2 FQGNSA. The CDR3 covers 16 residues. Between the trimmed V and J ends, which lost 5 bases and 8 bases, there was a span of 22 bases. This CDR3 reads CASSLSDKGGIDEQFF. In DNA form, the CDR3 reads TGTGCCAGCAGCCTCTCGGACAAGGGGGGAATCGATGAGCAGTTCTTC.

Only a few counts were recorded for this clone. This chain links TRBV15 with TRBJ2-1; 7 bases are shared with TRBD1. Trimming removed 5 bases from V and 1 base from J; junction bases left unmatched: 2. This CDR3 has 14 amino acids. Per germline, CDR1 LNHNV and CDR2 YYDKDF (reference sequence). The CDR3 DNA reads as TGTGCCACCAGCCAGACAGGGTCCTACAATGAGCAGTTCTTC. Its protein is CATSQTGSYNEQFF.

The chain employs TRBV4-3 and TRBJ2-2; the D is unclear. Trimming removed 2 bases from V and 2 bases from J, with 6 bases in between. Germline V CDR1 and CDR2: LGHNA, YSLEER. The CDR3 is made up of 14 amino acids. The CDR3 bases are TGCGCCAGCAGCCAAAATCTAAACACCGGGGAGCTGTTTTTT. It encodes CASSQNLNTGELFF.

This clone was found a few times. This chain's CDR3 is CSVVLADTSYEQYF. Here the CDR3 DNA reads TGCAGCGTTGTTCTAGCGGACACATCCTACGAGCAGTACTTC. The J gene is TRBJ2-7, the V gene TRBV29-1; 7 positions agree with TRBD2. V shed 4 bases, J shed 1 base, and the junction held 7 bases outside the gene matches. Per germline, CDR1 SQVTM and CDR2 ANQGSEA. CDR3 size: 14 residues.

This clone has a handful of counts. The rearrangement joins TRBV29-1 to TRBJ1-1; no clear D gene. The germline V gene has CDR1 SQVTM and CDR2 ANQGSEA. V dropped 4 bases and J dropped 4 bases, with 13 bases sitting between them. The CDR3 consists of 13 residues. The DNA of the CDR3 is TGCAGCGTTGGCGCCACCTGGGGCACTGAAGCTTTCTTT. It specifies CSVGATWGTEAFF.

This chain uses TRBV5-4 with TRBJ2-5; D is ambiguous. Germline values: CDR1 SGHNT, CDR2 YYREEE (reference sequence). The V end was cut by 3 bases, the J end by 1 base, with 13 bases between. The CDR3 spans 15 residues. CDR3 in DNA: TGTGCCAGCAGCTCCCAAGGCCTTATCCAAGAGACCCAGTACTTC. Its protein is CASSSQGLIQETQYF.

The J gene is TRBJ2-5, the V gene TRBV28; the match to TRBD2 covers 10 bases. The length of the CDR3 is 15 residues. Germline assignment: CDR1 MDHEN and CDR2 SYDVKM. V gave up 3 bases and J gave up 5 bases; unmatched junction bases: 6. The CDR3 sequence: CASSLGLAGVETQYF. CDR3 sequence (DNA): TGTGCCAGCAGTTTGGGGCTAGCGGGAGTGGAGACCCAGTACTTC.

In this sample, this clone turned up a few times. The chain uses TRBV5-1 and TRBJ2-7; D call uncertain. From germline, CDR1 is SGHRS and CDR2 YFSETQ. The CDR3 contains 14 residues. Deletions cut 3 bases from V and 2 bases from J, with 12 bases between. CDR3 coding DNA: TGCGCCAGCAGCTCCGTTCCGGCTACCTACGAGCAGTACTTC. Protein product: CASSSVPATYEQYF.

This clone has just a few counts. This may be a read error: a much more frequent sequence differs by one nucleotide. The chain combines TRBV2 with TRBJ2-7, with 13 bases aligning to TRBD2. Per germline, CDR1 SNHLY and CDR2 FYNNEI. CDR3 length equals 16 residues. V lost 6 bases, J lost 5 bases, and 10 bases stayed unmatched. CDR3 residues: CASRRPGLAGAHEQYF. DNA of the CDR3: TGTGCCAGCAGGCGCCCTGGACTAGCGGGAGCTCACGAGCAGTACTTC.

This chain joins TRBV5-4 and TRBJ2-3; 9 nucleotides agree with TRBD2. V shed 0 bases, J shed 6 bases, and the junction held 8 bases outside the gene matches. From germline, CDR1 is SGHNT and CDR2 YYREEE (reference sequence). CDR3 length equals 16 residues. DNA of the CDR3: TGTGCCAGCAGCTTGGTCGGCGGGAGGGCCAGGGATACGCAGTATTTT. Residues: CASSLVGGRARDTQYF. Complete variable domain (other parts from reference TRBV5-4 and TRBJ2-3): ETGVTQSPTHLIKTRGQQVTLRCSSQSGHNTVSWYQQALGQGPQFIFQYYREEENGRGNFPPRFSGLQFPNYSSELNVNALELDDSALYLCASSLVGGRARDTQYFGPGTRLTVL.

This clone was seen only a few times. The chain recombines TRBV7-9 with TRBJ2-1; no firm D call. V was cut by 1 base and J by 11 bases, with 9 bases left in between. The CDR3 length is 12 residues. CDR1 and CDR2 from the germline V gene are SEHNR and FQNEAQ (reference sequence). The CDR3 sequence: CASSLEEFKQFF. In DNA, the CDR3 is TGTGCCAGCAGCTTAGAAGAGTTTAAGCAGTTCTTC.

This clone has only a few counts. The V call is TRBV9, the J call TRBJ1-5; TRBD1 might be the D (6 bases). This CDR3 has 14 residues. Trimming left V 4 bases short and J 0 bases short, with 8 bases between. Germline V gene sequence: CDR1 SGDLS, CDR2 YYNGEE. In nucleotides, the CDR3 is TGTGCCAGCAGCCCAGGGGTTAGCAATCAGCCCCAGCATTTT. Translated: CASSPGVSNQPQHF.

The V call is TRBV6-5, the J call TRBJ2-1, with 8 bases aligning to TRBD2. The CDR3 is 13 amino acids. Germline lookup yields CDR1 MNHEY and CDR2 SVGAGI. J was trimmed by 10 bases and V by 2 bases; bases with no gene match: 4. For the CDR3, the DNA is TGTGCCAGCAGTTACGGACTAGCTAGCGAGCAGTTCTTC. It is translated as CASSYGLASEQFF.